This T cell receptor (beta chain) was retrieved from a study of T cells in Graves' hyperthyroidism and ophthalmopathy. As for the study in general: Blood from the periphery was taken at initial diagnosis, before any treatment. Study-wide points: Most thyroid clonotypes expanded above 0.001 appeared in blood too.

Exclusion criteria comprised uncontrolled infection, other autoimmune disease, pregnancy or lactation. RNA transcripts were the template for amplifying TCR beta CDR3 regions. With the HTBI primer set, the TCR CDR3 went through a first round of RT-PCR. TCRdb independently ran MiXCR on the multiplex PCR reads; one entry per CDR3 protein. The sample records almost 350,000 distinct CDR3 sequences, about a sixth being singletons. This clonotype was seen a handful of times. What it binds is not known. V lost 4 bases to trimming and J lost 0 bases, with 16 bases between them. The germline V gene has CDR1 SGHAT and CDR2 FQNNGV. This CDR3 has 16 residues.

Sequenced input: blood. This sequence originates from a woman aged 40 to 50 with Graves' ophthalmopathy. The J gene is TRBJ2-7, the V gene TRBV11-2; D possibly corresponds to TRBD2 (5 bases). In DNA form, the CDR3 reads TGTGCCAGCAGCTCCTTGAAGCCGGGGTCCTCCTACGAGCAGTACTTC. Protein sequence: CASSSLKPGSSYEQYF.